This TCR beta chain came from a study of T cell repertoires in cytomegalovirus infection. Study-wide results and limits: Predominance within the ex vivo response was attributable to HLA-C-restricted CMV-specific TCR beta clonotypes. Accumulated public TCR beta family frequency recognized individuals carrying CMV together with the relevant HLA.

Trimming cost V 1 base and J 0 bases, with 15 bases left between them. CDR3 length: 18 amino acids. This clonotype was observed at least ten times. Its antigen is unknown. TCRdb reanalysed the reads using MiXCR and keeps one entry per CDR3 protein. The repertoire consists of some 400,000 distinct CDR3 sequences, with around 18% occurring once and the leading ten covering approximately 8%. The receptor was derived from a human donor in good health (CMV status not recorded). Some clones in this sample may be carry-over from other donors' samples. Sequencing used PBMCs. The chain couples TRBV12-3 or TRBV12-4 to TRBJ2-2; D is possibly TRBD1 or TRBD2 (5 bases each). CDR3: CASSLGAWGNANTGELFF. The CDR3 DNA follows: TGTGCCAGCAGTTTAGGGGCCTGGGGGAACGCGAACACCGGGGAGCTGTTTTTT.